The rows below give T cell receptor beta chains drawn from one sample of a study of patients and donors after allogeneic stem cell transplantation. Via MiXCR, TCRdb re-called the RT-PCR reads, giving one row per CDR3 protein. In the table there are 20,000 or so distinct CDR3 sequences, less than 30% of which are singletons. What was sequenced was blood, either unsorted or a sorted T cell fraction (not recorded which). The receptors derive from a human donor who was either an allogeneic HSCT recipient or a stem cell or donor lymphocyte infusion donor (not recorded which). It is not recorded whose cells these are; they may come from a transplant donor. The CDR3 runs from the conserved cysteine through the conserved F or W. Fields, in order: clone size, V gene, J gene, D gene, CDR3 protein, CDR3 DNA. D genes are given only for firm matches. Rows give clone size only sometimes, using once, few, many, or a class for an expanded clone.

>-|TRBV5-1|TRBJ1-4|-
CASSRDRDTQGSEKLFF
TGCGCCAGCAGCAGGGACCGGGACACCCAAGGGTCTGAAAAACTGTTTTTT
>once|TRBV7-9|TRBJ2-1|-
CASSLNEPYEQFF
TGTGCCAGCAGCTTAAATGAACCCTATGAGCAGTTCTTC
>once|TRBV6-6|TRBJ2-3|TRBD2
CASRKAGGPPSTDTQYF
TGTGCCAGCAGAAAAGCGGGGGGACCTCCTAGCACAGATACGCAGTATTTT
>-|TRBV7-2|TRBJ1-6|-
CASSFNRAANSPLHF
TGTGCCAGCAGCTTCAACCGAGCCGCTAATTCACCCCTCCACTTT
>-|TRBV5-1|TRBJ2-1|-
CASSSGPRNEQFF
TGCGCCAGCAGCTCGGGACCCCGGAATGAGCAGTTCTTC
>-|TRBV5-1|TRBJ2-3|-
CASSLNLGRTDTQYF
TGCGCCAGCAGCTTGAACCTAGGGCGCACAGATACGCAGTATTTT
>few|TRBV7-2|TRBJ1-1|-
CASSPLRPEAFF
TGTGCCAGCAGCCCCTTACGGCCAGAAGCTTTCTTT
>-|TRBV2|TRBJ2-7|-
CASSEYSPHEQYF
TGTGCCAGCAGTGAATATTCCCCGCACGAGCAGTACTTC
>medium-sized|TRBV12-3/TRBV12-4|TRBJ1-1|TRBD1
CASSKPQGGETEAFF
TGTGCCAGCAGTAAACCACAGGGGGGAGAGACTGAAGCTTTCTTT
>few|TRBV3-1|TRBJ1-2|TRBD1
CASARQGGHYGYTF
TGTGCCAGCGCCAGGCAGGGGGGCCACTATGGCTACACCTTC
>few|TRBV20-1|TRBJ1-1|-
CSARGHTEAFF
TGCAGTGCTAGAGGGCATACTGAAGCTTTCTTT
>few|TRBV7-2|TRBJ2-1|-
CASLQGINEQFF
TGTGCCAGCTTGCAGGGTATTAATGAGCAGTTCTTC
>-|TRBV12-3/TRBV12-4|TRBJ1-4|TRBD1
CASSAPGQSTGKLFF
TGTGCCAGCAGCGCACCGGGACAGAGCACCGGAAAACTGTTTTTT
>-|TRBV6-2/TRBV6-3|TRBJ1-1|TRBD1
CASRRDRGWRNTEAFF
TGTGCCAGCAGAAGAGACAGGGGATGGAGGAACACTGAAGCCTTCTTT
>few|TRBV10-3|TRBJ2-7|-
CAISESAGSGYEQYF
TGTGCCATCAGTGAGTCCGCCGGGAGTGGCTACGAGCAGTACTTC
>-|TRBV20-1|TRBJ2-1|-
CSASAVLGNEQFF
TGCAGTGCAAGTGCGGTTCTAGGGAATGAGCAGTTCTTC
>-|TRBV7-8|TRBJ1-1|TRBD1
CASSYQGVRNTEAFF
TGTGCCAGCAGCTACCAGGGGGTCAGGAACACTGAAGCTTTCTTT
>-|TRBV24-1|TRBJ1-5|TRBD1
CATSAGTGPGQPQHF
TGTGCCACCAGTGCCGGGACAGGGCCCGGCCAGCCCCAGCATTTT
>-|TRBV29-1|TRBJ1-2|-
CSVANGAAPVDGYTF
TGCAGCGTTGCAAACGGGGCAGCTCCTGTAGATGGCTACACCTTC
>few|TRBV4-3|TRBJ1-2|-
CASSQSQWSSDAYYGYTF
TGCGCCAGCAGCCAATCCCAGTGGTCCTCCGACGCCTACTATGGCTACACCTTC
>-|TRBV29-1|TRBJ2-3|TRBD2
CSVGSGGLSYF
TGCAGCGTGGGAAGCGGGGGGCTCTCGTATTTT
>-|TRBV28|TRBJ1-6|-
CASSLDGRISPLHF
TGTGCCAGCAGTTTAGACGGGCGCATTTCACCCCTCCACTTT
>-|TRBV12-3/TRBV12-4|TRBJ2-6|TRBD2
CASSLAVPSGANVLTF
TGTGCCAGCAGTCTAGCGGTCCCCTCTGGGGCCAACGTCCTGACTTTC
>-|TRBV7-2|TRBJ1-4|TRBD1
CASSLDGTGSEKLFF
TGTGCCAGCAGCTTAGATGGGACAGGGAGTGAAAAACTGTTTTTT
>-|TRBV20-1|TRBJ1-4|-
CSARELGRSNEKLFF
TGCAGTGCTAGAGAGCTTGGACGGTCGAATGAAAAACTGTTTTTT
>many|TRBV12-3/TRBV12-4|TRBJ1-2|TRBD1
CASRGDRGGGYTF
TGTGCCAGCAGGGGGGACAGGGGAGGTGGCTACACCTTC
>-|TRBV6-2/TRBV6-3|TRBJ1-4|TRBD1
CASNHHPAGGEKLFF
TGTGCCAGCAACCACCACCCAGCAGGGGGTGAAAAACTGTTTTTT
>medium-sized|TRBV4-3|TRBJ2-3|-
CASSQGPGASRDTQYF
TGCGCCAGCAGCCAAGGCCCAGGGGCGAGTAGGGATACGCAGTATTTT
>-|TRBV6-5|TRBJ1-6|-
CASGATSSPLHF
TGTGCCAGCGGGGCTACCTCTTCACCCCTCCACTTT
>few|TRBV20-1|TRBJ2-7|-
CSAPNRFYEQYF
TGCAGTGCCCCGAACCGGTTCTACGAGCAGTACTTC
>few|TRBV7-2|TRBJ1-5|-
CASSSRTDSNQPQHF
TGTGCCAGCAGCTCAAGGACGGATAGCAATCAGCCCCAGCATTTT
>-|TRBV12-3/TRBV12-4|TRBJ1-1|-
CASSLTLMNTEAFF
TGTGCCAGCAGTTTAACCCTCATGAACACTGAAGCTTTCTTT
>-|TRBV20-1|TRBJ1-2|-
CSGSGSRDIYGYTF
TGCAGTGGTAGTGGCTCCAGGGATATCTATGGCTACACCTTC
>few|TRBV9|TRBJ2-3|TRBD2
CASSVQSGGAYGTQYF
TGTGCCAGCAGCGTACAAAGCGGGGGGGCCTACGGTACGCAGTATTTT
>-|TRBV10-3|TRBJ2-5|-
CAISLDPRETQYF
TGTGCCATCAGCCTTGACCCCCGTGAGACCCAGTACTTC
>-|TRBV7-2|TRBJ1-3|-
CASSLGQGNTIYF
TGTGCCAGCAGCTTAGGACAGGGAAACACCATATATTTT
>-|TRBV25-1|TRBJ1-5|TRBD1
CASSDRGDQPQHF
TGTGCCAGCAGTGACAGGGGGGATCAGCCCCAGCATTTT
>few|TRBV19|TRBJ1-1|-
CASSMWGLGAFF
TGTGCCAGTAGTATGTGGGGGTTAGGAGCTTTCTTT